The present T cell receptor (beta chain) was sequenced within a study of T-cell reconstitution after alpha-beta-depleted transplantation in children. Researchers prepared the TCRbeta library using unique molecular identifiers, the study reports. TCRdb re-called the PCR reads through MiXCR, storing one row per CDR3 protein. The table has nearly 550,000 distinct CDR3 sequences, about 18% seen once. This clonotype was recorded a few times. The V gene's germline CDR1 is KGHDR and CDR2 SFDVKD. The CDR3 consists of 14 residues. V lost 8 bases to trimming and J lost 3 bases; unmatched junction nucleotides: 7.

V usage is TRBV24-1 and J usage is TRBJ2-7; 9 positions match TRBD1. The receptor's source is a human donor who donated a stem cell graft to a child with acute lymphoblastic leukemia. Here the sequenced sample was PBMCs from the stem cell graft donor, taken from the stem cell graft. CDR3 residues: CATIRRTGDYEQYF. DNA for the CDR3: TGTGCCACCATCAGGCGGACAGGGGACTACGAGCAGTACTTC.